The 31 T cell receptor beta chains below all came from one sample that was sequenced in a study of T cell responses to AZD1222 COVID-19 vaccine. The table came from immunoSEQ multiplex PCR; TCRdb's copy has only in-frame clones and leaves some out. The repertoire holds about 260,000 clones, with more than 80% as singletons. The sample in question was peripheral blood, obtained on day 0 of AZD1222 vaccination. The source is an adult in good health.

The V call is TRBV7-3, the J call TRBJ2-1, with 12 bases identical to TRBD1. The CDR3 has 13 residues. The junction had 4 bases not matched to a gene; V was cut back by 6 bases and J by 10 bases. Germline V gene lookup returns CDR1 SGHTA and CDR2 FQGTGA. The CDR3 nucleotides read TGTGCCAGCAGGCCCGGGACAGGGGGCGAGCAGTTCTTC. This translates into CASRPGTGGEQFF.

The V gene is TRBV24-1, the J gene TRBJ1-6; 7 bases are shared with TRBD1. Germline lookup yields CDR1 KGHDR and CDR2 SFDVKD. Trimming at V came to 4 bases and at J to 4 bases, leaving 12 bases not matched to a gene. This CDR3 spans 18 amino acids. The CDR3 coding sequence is TGTGCCACCAGTGAGGACCGACAGGGATCCCCTTATAATTCACCCCTCCACTTT. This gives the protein CATSEDRQGSPYNSPLHF.

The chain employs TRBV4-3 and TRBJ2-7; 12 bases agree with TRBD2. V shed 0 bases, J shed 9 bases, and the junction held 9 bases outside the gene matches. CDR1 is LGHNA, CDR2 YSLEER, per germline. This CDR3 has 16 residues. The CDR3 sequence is CASSQDTLAGGIAQYF. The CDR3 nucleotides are TGCGCCAGCAGCCAAGATACCCTAGCGGGAGGGATAGCGCAGTACTTC.

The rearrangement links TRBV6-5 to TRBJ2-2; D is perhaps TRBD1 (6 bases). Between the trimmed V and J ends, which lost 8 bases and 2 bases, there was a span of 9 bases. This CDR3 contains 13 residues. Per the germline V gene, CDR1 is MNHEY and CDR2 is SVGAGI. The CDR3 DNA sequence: TGTGCCAGCGAGGGGGTTAACACCGGGGAGCTGTTTTTT. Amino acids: CASEGVNTGELFF.

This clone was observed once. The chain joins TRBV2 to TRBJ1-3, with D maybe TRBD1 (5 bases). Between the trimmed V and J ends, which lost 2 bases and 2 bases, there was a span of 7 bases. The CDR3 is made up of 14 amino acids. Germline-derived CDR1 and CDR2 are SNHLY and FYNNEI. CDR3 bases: TGTGCCAGCAGTGAACAGGGTGCTGGAAACACCATATATTTT. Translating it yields CASSEQGAGNTIYF.

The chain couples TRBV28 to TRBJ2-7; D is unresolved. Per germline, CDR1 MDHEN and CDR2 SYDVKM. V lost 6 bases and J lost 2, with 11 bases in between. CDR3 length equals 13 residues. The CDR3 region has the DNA TGTGCCAGCAGCCCCACGGCGCCCTACGAGCAGTACTTC. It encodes CASSPTAPYEQYF.

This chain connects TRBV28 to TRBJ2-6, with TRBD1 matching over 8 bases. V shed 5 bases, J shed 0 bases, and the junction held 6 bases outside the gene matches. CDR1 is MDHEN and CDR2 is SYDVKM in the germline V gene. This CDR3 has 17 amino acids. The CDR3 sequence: CASSPRQGRSGANVLTF. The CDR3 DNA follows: TGTGCCAGCAGTCCACGACAGGGGCGCTCTGGGGCCAACGTCCTGACTTTC.

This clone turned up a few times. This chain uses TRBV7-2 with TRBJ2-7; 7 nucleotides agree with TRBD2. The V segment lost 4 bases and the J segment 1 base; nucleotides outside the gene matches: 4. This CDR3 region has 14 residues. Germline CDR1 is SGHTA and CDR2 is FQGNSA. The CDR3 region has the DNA TGTGCCAGCAGCTCTGGGGGAGGGTCCTACGAGCAGTACTTC. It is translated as CASSSGGGSYEQYF.

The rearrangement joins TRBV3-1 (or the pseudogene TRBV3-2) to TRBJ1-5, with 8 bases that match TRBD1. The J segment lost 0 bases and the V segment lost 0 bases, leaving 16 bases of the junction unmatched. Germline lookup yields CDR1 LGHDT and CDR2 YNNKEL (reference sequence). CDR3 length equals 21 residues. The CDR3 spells CASSQDKGGQAYCYSNQPQHF. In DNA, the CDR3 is TGTGCCAGCAGCCAAGATAAGGGGGGACAGGCCTATTGCTATAGCAATCAGCCCCAGCATTTT.

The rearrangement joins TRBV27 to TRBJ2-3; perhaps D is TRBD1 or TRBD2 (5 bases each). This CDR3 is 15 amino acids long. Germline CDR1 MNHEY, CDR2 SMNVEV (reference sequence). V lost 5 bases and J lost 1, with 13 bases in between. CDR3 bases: TGTGCCAGCAGTAACACTTTGGGGGGCACAGATACGCAGTATTTT. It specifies CASSNTLGGTDTQYF.

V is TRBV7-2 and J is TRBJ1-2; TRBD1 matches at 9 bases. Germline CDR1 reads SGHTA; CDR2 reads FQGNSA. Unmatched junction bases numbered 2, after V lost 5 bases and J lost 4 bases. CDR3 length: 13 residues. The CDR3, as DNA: TGTGCCAGCAGCCAGACAGGGGGCTATGGCTACACCTTC. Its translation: CASSQTGGYGYTF.

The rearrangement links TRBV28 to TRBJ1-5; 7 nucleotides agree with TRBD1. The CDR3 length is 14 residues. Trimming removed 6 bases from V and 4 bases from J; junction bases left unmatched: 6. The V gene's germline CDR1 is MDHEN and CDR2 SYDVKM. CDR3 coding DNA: TGTGCCAGCAGCGCAGGGACAGCGAATCAGCCCCAGCATTTT. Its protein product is CASSAGTANQPQHF.

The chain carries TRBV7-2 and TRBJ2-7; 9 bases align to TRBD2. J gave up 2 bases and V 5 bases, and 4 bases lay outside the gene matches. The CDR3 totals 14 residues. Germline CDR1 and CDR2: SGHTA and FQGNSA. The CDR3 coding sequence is TGTGCCAGCAGCCCCAGACTAGCGGCCTACGAGCAGTACTTC. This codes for CASSPRLAAYEQYF.

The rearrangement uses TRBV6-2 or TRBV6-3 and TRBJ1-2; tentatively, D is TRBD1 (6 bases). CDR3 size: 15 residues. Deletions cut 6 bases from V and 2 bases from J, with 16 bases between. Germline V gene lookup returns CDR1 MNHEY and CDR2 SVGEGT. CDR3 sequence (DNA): TGTGCCAGCAGCTTCGGGACATCCCTCAACTATGGCTACACCTTC. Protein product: CASSFGTSLNYGYTF.

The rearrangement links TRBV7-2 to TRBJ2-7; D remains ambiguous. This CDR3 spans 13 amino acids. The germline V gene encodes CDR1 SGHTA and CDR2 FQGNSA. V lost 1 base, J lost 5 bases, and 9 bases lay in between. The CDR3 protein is CASSLVDRDEQYF. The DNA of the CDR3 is TGTGCCAGCAGCTTAGTGGACCGGGACGAGCAGTACTTC.

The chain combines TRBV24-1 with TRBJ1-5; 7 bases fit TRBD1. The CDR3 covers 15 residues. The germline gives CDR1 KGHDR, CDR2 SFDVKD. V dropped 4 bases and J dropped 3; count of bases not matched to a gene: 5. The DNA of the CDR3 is TGTGCCACCAGTGACTCGACAGGGCTCAATCAGCCCCAGCATTTT. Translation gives CATSDSTGLNQPQHF.

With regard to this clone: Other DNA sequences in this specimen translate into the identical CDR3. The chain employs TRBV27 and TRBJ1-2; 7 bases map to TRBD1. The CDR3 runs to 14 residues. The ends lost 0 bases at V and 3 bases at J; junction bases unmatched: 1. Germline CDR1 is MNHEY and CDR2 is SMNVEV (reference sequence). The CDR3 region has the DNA TGTGCCAGCAGTTTATCCGGGACAGACTATGGCTACACCTTC. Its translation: CASSLSGTDYGYTF.

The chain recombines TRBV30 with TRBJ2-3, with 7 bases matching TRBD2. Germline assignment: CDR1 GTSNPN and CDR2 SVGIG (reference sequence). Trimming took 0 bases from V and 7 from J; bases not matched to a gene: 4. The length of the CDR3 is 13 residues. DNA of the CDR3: TGTGCCTGGAGTGTGGGAGGGGTCTATACGCAGTATTTT. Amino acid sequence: CAWSVGGVYTQYF.

CDR3 amino acids: CAWSPGGTGQPQHF. CDR3 nucleotide sequence: TGTGCCTGGAGTCCCGGGGGGACCGGGCAGCCCCAGCATTTT. J is TRBJ1-5 and V is TRBV30, with a possible D match to TRBD1 (5 bases). Germline V gene sequence: CDR1 GTSNPN, CDR2 SVGIG (reference sequence). V lost 2 bases and J lost 7, with 15 bases in between. The CDR3 sequence is 14 residues long. The full variable domain, completed using reference TRBV30 and TRBJ1-5, is SQTIHQWPATLVQPVGSPLSLECTVEGTSNPNLYWYRQAAGRGLQLLFYSVGIGQISSEVPQNLSASRPQDRQFILSSKKLLLSDSGFYLCAWSPGGTGQPQHFGDGTRLSIL.

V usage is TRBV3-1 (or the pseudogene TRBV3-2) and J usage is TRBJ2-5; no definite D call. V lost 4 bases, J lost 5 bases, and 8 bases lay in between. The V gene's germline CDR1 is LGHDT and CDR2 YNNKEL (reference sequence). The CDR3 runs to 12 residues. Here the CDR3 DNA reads TGTGCCAGCAGCCCCGGTGAGGAGACCCAGTACTTC. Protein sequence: CASSPGEETQYF.

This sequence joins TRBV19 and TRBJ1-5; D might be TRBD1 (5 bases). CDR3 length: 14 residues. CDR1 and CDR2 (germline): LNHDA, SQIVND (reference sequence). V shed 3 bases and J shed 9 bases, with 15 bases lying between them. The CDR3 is CASSISRVPWPQHF. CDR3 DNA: TGTGCCAGTAGTATTAGCAGGGTGCCGTGGCCCCAGCATTTT. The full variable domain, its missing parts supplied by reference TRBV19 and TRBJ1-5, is DGGITQSPKYLFRKEGQNVTLSCEQNLNHDAMYWYRQDPGQGLRLIYYSQIVNDFQKGDIAEGYSVSREKKESFPLTVTSAQKNPTAFYLCASSISRVPWPQHFGDGTRLSIL.

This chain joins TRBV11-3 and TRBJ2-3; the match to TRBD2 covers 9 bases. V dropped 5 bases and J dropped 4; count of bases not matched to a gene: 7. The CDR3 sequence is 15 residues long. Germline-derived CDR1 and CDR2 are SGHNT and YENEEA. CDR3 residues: CASSPVAGAADTQYF. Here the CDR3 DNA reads TGTGCCAGCAGCCCCGTAGCGGGAGCGGCAGATACGCAGTATTTT.

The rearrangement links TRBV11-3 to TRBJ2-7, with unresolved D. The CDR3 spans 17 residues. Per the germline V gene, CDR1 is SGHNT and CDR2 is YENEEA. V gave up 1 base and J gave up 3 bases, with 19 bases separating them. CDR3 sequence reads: CASSLGPDWAHRYEQYF. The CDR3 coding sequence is TGTGCCAGCAGCTTAGGACCAGATTGGGCCCACCGCTACGAGCAGTACTTC.

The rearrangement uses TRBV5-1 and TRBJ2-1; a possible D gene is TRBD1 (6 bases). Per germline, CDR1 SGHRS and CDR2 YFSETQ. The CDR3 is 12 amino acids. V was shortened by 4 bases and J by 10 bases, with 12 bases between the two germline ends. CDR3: CASSTGQTEQFF. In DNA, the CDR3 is TGCGCCAGCAGCACCGGACAGACCGAGCAGTTCTTC.

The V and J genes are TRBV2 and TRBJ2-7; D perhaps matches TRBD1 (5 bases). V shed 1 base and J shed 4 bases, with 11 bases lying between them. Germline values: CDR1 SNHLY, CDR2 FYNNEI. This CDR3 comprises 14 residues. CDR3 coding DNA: TGTGCCAGCAGTGAAGGCTGGCAGGGTTACGAGCAGTACTTC. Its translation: CASSEGWQGYEQYF. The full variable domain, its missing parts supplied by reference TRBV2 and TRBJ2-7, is EPEVTQTPSHQVTQMGQEVILRCVPISNHLYFYWYRQILGQKVEFLVSFYNNEISEKSEIFDDQFSVERPDGSNFTLKIRSTKLEDSAMYFCASSEGWQGYEQYFGPGTRLTVT.

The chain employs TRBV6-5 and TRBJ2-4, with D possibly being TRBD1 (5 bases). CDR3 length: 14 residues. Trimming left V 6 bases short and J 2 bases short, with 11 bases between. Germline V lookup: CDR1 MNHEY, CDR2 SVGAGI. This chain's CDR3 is CASSPQGTKNIQYF. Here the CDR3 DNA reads TGTGCCAGCAGCCCCCAGGGAACCAAAAACATTCAGTACTTC.

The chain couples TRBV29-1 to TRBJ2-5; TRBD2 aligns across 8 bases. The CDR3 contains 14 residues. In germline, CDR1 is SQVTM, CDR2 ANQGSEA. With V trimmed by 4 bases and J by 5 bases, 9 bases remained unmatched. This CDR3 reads CSVVTGTRRETQYF. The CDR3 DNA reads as TGCAGCGTTGTAACCGGGACTAGGAGGGAGACCCAGTACTTC. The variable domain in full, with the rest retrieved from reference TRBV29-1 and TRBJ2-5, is SAVISQKPSRDICQRGTSLTIQCQVDSQVTMMFWYRQQPGQSLTLIATANQGSEATYESGFVIDKFPISRPNLTFSTLTVSNMSPEDSSIYLCSVVTGTRRETQYFGPGTRLLVL.

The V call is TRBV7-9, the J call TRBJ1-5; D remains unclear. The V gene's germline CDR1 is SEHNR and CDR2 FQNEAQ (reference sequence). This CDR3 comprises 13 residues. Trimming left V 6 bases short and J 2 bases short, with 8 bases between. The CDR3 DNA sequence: TGTGCCAGCAGTTCGGACGGCAATCAGCCCCAGCATTTT. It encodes CASSSDGNQPQHF.

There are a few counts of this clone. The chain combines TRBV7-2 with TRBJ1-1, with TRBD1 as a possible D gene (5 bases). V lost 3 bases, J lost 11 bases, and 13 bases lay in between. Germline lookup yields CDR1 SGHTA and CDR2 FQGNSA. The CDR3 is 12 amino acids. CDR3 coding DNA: TGTGCCAGCAGCTTGGCGGGGCAGATGGCTTTCTTT. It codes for CASSLAGQMAFF. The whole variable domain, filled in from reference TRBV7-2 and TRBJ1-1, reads GAGVSQSPSNKVTEKGKDVELRCDPISGHTALYWYRQSLGQGLEFLIYFQGNSAPDKSGLPSDRFSAERTGGSVSTLTIQRTQQEDSAVYLCASSLAGQMAFFGQGTRLTVV.

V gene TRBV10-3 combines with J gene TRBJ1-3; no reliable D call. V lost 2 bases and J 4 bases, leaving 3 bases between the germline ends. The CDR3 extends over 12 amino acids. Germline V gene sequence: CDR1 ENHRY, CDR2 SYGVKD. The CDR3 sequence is CAISETGNTIYF. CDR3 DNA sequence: TGTGCCATCAGTGAGACGGGAAACACCATATATTTT.

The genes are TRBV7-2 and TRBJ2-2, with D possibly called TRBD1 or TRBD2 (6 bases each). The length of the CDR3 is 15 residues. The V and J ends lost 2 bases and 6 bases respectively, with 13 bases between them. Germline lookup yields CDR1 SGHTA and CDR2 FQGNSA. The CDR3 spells CASSLLGAGPGELFF. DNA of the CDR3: TGTGCCAGCAGCTTATTGGGGGCGGGACCCGGGGAGCTGTTTTTT.